This entry lists 32 T cell receptor beta chains sequenced from one sample in a study of T cell repertoires in cytomegalovirus infection. TCRdb re-called the reads with MiXCR, one entry per CDR3 protein. This table has hundreds of thousands of distinct CDR3 sequences, around a third appearing once. Their recognized antigens are unknown. Specimen: cultured PBMCs, collected from culture after CMV antigen stimulation. Receptors originate from a human donor in good health (CMV status not recorded). Some clones in this sample may be carry-over from other donors' samples.

J is TRBJ1-1 and V is TRBV5-4; weak D call: TRBD1 (5 bases). Trimming pared 0 bases from V and 1 base from J, leaving 16 bases between. Germline V CDR1 and CDR2: SGHNT, YYREEE (reference sequence). The CDR3 spans 17 residues. The CDR3 here is CASSLGRVTGGNTEAFF. The CDR3 DNA sequence: TGTGCCAGCAGCTTGGGCCGGGTCACCGGGGGGAACACTGAAGCTTTCTTT.

The rearrangement uses TRBV7-9 and TRBJ1-2; 9 nucleotides align to TRBD1. This CDR3 contains 14 residues. Germline values: CDR1 SEHNR, CDR2 FQNEAQ (reference sequence). V trimming: 5 bases; J trimming: 4 bases; junction bases outside the gene matches: 5. The CDR3 region has the DNA TGTGCCAGCAGCGCGCCGGGACAGGGCTATGGCTACACCTTC. It translates to CASSAPGQGYGYTF. The whole variable domain, remainder taken from reference TRBV7-9 and TRBJ1-2, is DTGVSQNPRHKITKRGQNVTFRCDPISEHNRLYWYRQTLGQGPEFLTYFQNEAQLEKSRLLSDRFSAERPKGSFSTLEIQRTEQGDSAMYLCASSAPGQGYGYTFGSGTRLTVV.

V usage is TRBV6-1 and J usage is TRBJ2-5, with 7 nucleotides matching TRBD2. The length of the CDR3 is 14 residues. After removal of 4 bases from V and 3 bases from J, the junction contained 5 bases not matched to a gene. CDR1 and CDR2 from the germline V gene are MNHNS and SASEGT. CDR3 bases: TGTGCCAGCAGTGCCCCTGGGGGGGAAGAGACCCAGTACTTC. Protein: CASSAPGGEETQYF.

This clonotype was recorded a few times. The chain has TRBV24-1 and TRBJ2-1; D gene unclear. CDR1 KGHDR and CDR2 SFDVKD come from the germline V gene. The V and J ends lost 3 bases and 0 bases respectively, with 11 bases between them. The CDR3 runs to 16 residues. The CDR3 sequence is CATSDSHRSSYNEQFF. DNA of the CDR3: TGTGCCACCAGTGATAGTCACCGAAGCTCCTACAATGAGCAGTTCTTC.

This chain connects TRBV6-2 or TRBV6-3 to TRBJ1-1, with no clear D. The V gene's germline CDR1 is MNHEY and CDR2 SVGEGT. Deletions cut 3 bases from V and 3 bases from J, with 11 bases between. The CDR3 spans 14 residues. This CDR3 reads CASSYLGGDTEAFF. Here the CDR3 DNA reads TGTGCCAGCAGTTATCTCGGTGGGGACACTGAAGCTTTCTTT.

The rearrangement uses TRBV15 and TRBJ2-7; 8 positions match TRBD1. The CDR3 covers 13 residues. CDR1 LNHNV and CDR2 YYDKDF come from the germline V gene (reference sequence). V lost 2 bases to trimming and J lost 5 bases; unmatched junction nucleotides: 2. Written as DNA, the CDR3 is TGTGCCACCAGCAGAAACAGGGGGGACGAGCAGTACTTC. Protein product: CATSRNRGDEQYF.

V usage is TRBV5-4 and J usage is TRBJ2-1; D is unclear. The CDR3 covers 15 residues. Germline V CDR1 and CDR2: SGHNT, YYREEE (reference sequence). V shed 1 base and J shed 2 bases, with 10 bases lying between them. The CDR3 sequence is CASSLRGATYNEQFF. CDR3 nucleotide sequence: TGTGCCAGCAGCTTGCGAGGCGCGACCTACAATGAGCAGTTCTTC.

J is TRBJ1-4 and V is TRBV20-1; D remains ambiguous. The CDR3 is 15 amino acids. V dropped 5 bases and J dropped 4 bases, with 17 bases sitting between them. The germline CDR1 and CDR2 sequences are DFQATT and SNEGSKA (reference sequence). CDR3 in DNA: TGCAGTGCTCCGGGTCGCGGCTATTATAATGAAAAACTGTTTTTT. Its protein is CSAPGRGYYNEKLFF.

This clonotype was seen repeatedly, ten times or more. This sequence joins TRBV7-8 and TRBJ2-1, with TRBD2 as a possible D gene (5 bases). Germline CDR1 reads SGHVS; CDR2 reads FQNEAQ. V lost 8 bases, J lost 0 bases, and 32 bases lay in between. This CDR3 is 21 amino acids long. CDR3 DNA: TGTGCCAGCCAACTCCCTCGGGGAGAGACAAACCGGGCTAGCTCCTACAATGAGCAGTTCTTC. Translated: CASQLPRGETNRASSYNEQFF.

This clonotype was seen at least ten times. This chain uses TRBV7-6 with TRBJ2-2, with TRBD1 matching over 10 bases. Trimming cost V 0 bases and J 4 bases; bases outside gene matches: 2. CDR1 and CDR2 (germline): SGHVS, FNYEAQ. The CDR3 has 16 residues. CDR3 sequence reads: CASSLARTGGTGELFF. CDR3 nucleotide sequence: TGTGCCAGCAGCTTAGCCAGGACAGGGGGCACCGGGGAGCTGTTTTTT.

This clonotype was seen a single time. The genes are TRBV12-3 or TRBV12-4 and TRBJ1-5; perhaps TRBD1 as D (5 bases). The CDR3 totals 11 residues. The V gene lost 5 bases and the J gene lost 11 bases, with 10 bases spanning the gap. CDR3: CASSNRGTQHF. CDR3 nucleotide sequence: TGTGCCAGCAGTAATCGGGGGACCCAGCATTTT.

The chain employs TRBV12-3 or TRBV12-4 and TRBJ1-1; D possibly corresponds to TRBD1 (5 bases). The CDR3 runs 12 residues. Trimming removed 6 bases from V and 3 bases from J, with 8 bases in between. CDR3 protein: CASSQGYTEAFF. Here the CDR3 DNA reads TGTGCCAGCAGCCAGGGATACACTGAAGCTTTCTTT.

Remarks on this clonotype: A much larger clone lies one base from this, so it may be a read error. The CDR3 loop reads CASSLAGVDEQFF. Written as DNA, the CDR3 is TGTGCCAGCAGCTTAGCAGGGGTCGATGAGCAGTTCTTC. The J gene is TRBJ2-1, the V gene TRBV11-2, with a weak D call TRBD1 (6 bases). Between the trimmed V and J ends, which lost 1 base and 8 bases, there was a span of 9 bases. The length of the CDR3 is 13 residues. Per germline, CDR1 SGHAT and CDR2 FQNNGV. The full variable domain, completed using reference TRBV11-2 and TRBJ2-1, is EAGVAQSPRYKIIEKRQSVAFWCNPISGHATLYWYQQILGQGPKLLIQFQNNGVVDDSQLPKDRFSAERLKGVDSTLKIQPAKLEDSAVYLCASSLAGVDEQFFGPGTRLTVL.

This chain connects TRBV7-6 to TRBJ1-1, with TRBD1 as a possible D gene (5 bases). Trimming shortened V by 0 bases and J by 7 bases, and 15 bases separated the two germline ends. Per germline, CDR1 SGHVS and CDR2 FNYEAQ. The CDR3 spans 15 residues. This CDR3 is CASSLARGVNGEAFF. The DNA of the CDR3 is TGTGCCAGCAGCTTAGCGAGGGGAGTCAACGGTGAAGCTTTCTTT.

The V call is TRBV20-1, the J call TRBJ2-7; D gene ambiguous. The V gene's germline CDR1 is DFQATT and CDR2 SNEGSKA (reference sequence). The CDR3 covers 15 residues. V was clipped by 1 base and J by 0 bases, with 13 bases between them. The CDR3 bases are TGCAGTGCTAGAGTTTTCACAGTCAGCTCCTACGAGCAGTACTTC. Its protein product is CSARVFTVSSYEQYF.

This clonotype was counted a single time. The chain recombines TRBV6-2 or TRBV6-3 with TRBJ2-3; D gene unclear. In germline, CDR1 is MNHEY, CDR2 SVGEGT. V was shortened by 5 bases and J by 4 bases, with 7 bases between the two germline ends. The CDR3 extends over 12 amino acids. The CDR3 here is CASSRYSDTQYF. CDR3 DNA: TGTGCCAGCAGTCGTTATTCAGATACGCAGTATTTT.

The chain recombines TRBV11-1 with TRBJ2-7; D not resolved. Germline CDR1 and CDR2: SGHAT and FQDESV (reference sequence). Trimming pared 5 bases from V and 4 bases from J, leaving 12 bases between. This CDR3 comprises 13 residues. The chain's CDR3 is CASSREVEYEQYF. Written as DNA, the CDR3 is TGTGCCAGCAGCCGCGAGGTGGAATACGAGCAGTACTTC.

This clonotype was observed once. The chain combines TRBV6-5 with TRBJ1-6; 7 nucleotides match TRBD1. The CDR3 totals 14 residues. Losses at the gene ends were 6 bases for V and 8 bases for J; bases not matched to a gene: 7. The germline V gene has CDR1 MNHEY and CDR2 SVGAGI. The CDR3 DNA reads as TGTGCCAGCAGCCGACAGGGCGTTTATTCACCCCTCCACTTT. Translating it yields CASSRQGVYSPLHF.

This clonotype was observed a handful of times. The rearrangement joins TRBV2 to TRBJ2-5; D might be TRBD1 or TRBD2, each matching 7 bases. Germline values: CDR1 SNHLY, CDR2 FYNNEI. The ends were cut back, 10 bases at V and 5 bases at J, with 20 bases in the middle. There are 14 residues in the CDR3. CDR3 nucleotides: TGTGCCACCAGGGGGGGGCCCTACAGCGAGACCCAGTACTTC. It translates to CATRGGPYSETQYF.

The genes are TRBV10-2 and TRBJ2-5; D is uncertain. Germline values: CDR1 WSHSY, CDR2 SAAADI. The CDR3 runs to 13 residues. Trimming pared 2 bases from V and 4 bases from J, leaving 8 bases between. CDR3 region: CASSEGWVETQYF. The DNA of the CDR3 is TGCGCCAGCAGTGAGGGGTGGGTAGAGACCCAGTACTTC.

This clonotype occurred a few times. The genes are TRBV27 and TRBJ2-7; D might be TRBD1 (6 bases). Trimming cost V 4 bases and J 4 bases, with 14 bases left between them. Per the germline V gene, CDR1 is MNHEY and CDR2 is SMNVEV (reference sequence). This CDR3 is built from 14 residues. In DNA, the CDR3 is TGTGCCAGCAGTTCCGGACAGTTATTTTACGAGCAGTACTTC. Translated, it gives CASSSGQLFYEQYF.

This sequence joins TRBV7-2 and TRBJ2-7, with D possibly TRBD1 on 6 matching bases. CDR3 length: 13 residues. With 4 bases removed from V and 2 bases from J, the gap between germline ends came to 9 bases. Germline lookup yields CDR1 SGHTA and CDR2 FQGNSA. The CDR3 nucleotides read TGTGCCAGCAGCTCACAGGGCACCTACGAGCAGTACTTC. It translates to CASSSQGTYEQYF. The full variable domain, its missing parts supplied by reference TRBV7-2 and TRBJ2-7, is GAGVSQSPSNKVTEKGKDVELRCDPISGHTALYWYRQSLGQGLEFLIYFQGNSAPDKSGLPSDRFSAERTGGSVSTLTIQRTQQEDSAVYLCASSSQGTYEQYFGPGTRLTVT.

This clonotype was detected ten times or more. The V call is TRBV5-6, the J call TRBJ2-7; unclear D gene. This CDR3 region has 12 residues. The ends were cut back, 4 bases at V and 6 bases at J, with 11 bases in the middle. The V gene's germline CDR1 is SGHDT and CDR2 YYEEEE. The CDR3 sequence: CASSTRWSEQYF. CDR3 in DNA: TGTGCCAGCAGCACCCGGTGGAGCGAGCAGTACTTC.

At least ten counts were recorded for this clonotype. J is TRBJ2-5 and V is TRBV7-8; 9 bases match TRBD1. CDR1 is SGHVS and CDR2 is FQNEAQ in the germline V gene. Trimming took 4 bases from V and 3 from J; bases not matched to a gene: 0. The CDR3 runs 13 residues. CDR3 region: CASSWDREETQYF. Here the CDR3 DNA reads TGTGCCAGCAGCTGGGACAGGGAAGAGACCCAGTACTTC.

This rearrangement joins TRBV15 to TRBJ2-1; 8 bases line up with TRBD1. Losses at the gene ends were 2 bases for V and 15 bases for J; bases not matched to a gene: 15. Germline V gene sequence: CDR1 LNHNV, CDR2 YYDKDF (reference sequence). The CDR3 loop spans 15 amino acids. CDR3 protein: CATSRPGDRSTVLFF. The CDR3 nucleotides read TGTGCCACCAGCAGACCTGGGGACAGGTCGACTGTACTGTTCTTC.

V is TRBV20-1 and J is TRBJ1-5; D may be TRBD1 (5 bases). This CDR3 has 16 residues. The V end lost 3 bases, the J end lost 0 bases, and 15 bases lay between the germline ends. Germline V gene sequence: CDR1 DFQATT, CDR2 SNEGSKA (reference sequence). CDR3 amino acids: CSASRTIAYSNQPQHF. CDR3 bases: TGCAGTGCTAGCCGGACAATTGCCTATAGCAATCAGCCCCAGCATTTT.

This clonotype has a count of ten or more. The V gene is TRBV7-2, the J gene TRBJ2-3, with 9 bases aligning to TRBD2. CDR3 length: 15 residues. V gave up 4 bases and J gave up 4 bases; unmatched junction bases: 6. Germline V gene lookup returns CDR1 SGHTA and CDR2 FQGNSA. The CDR3 loop is CASSSAGGFSDTQYF. For the CDR3, the DNA is TGTGCCAGCAGCTCAGCGGGAGGATTTTCAGATACGCAGTATTTT.

The chain couples TRBV5-1 to TRBJ2-2, with D perhaps matching TRBD1 (5 bases). The germline CDR1 and CDR2 sequences are SGHRS and YFSETQ. The V end lost 0 bases, the J end lost 1 base, and 10 bases lay between the germline ends. There are 16 residues in the CDR3. As DNA, the CDR3 is TGCGCCAGCAGCTTGGGGTCAGGACAGAACACCGGGGAGCTGTTTTTT. This gives the protein CASSLGSGQNTGELFF.

The V gene is TRBV7-6, the J gene TRBJ2-3, with D uncertain. CDR3 length: 16 residues. Germline V CDR1 and CDR2: SGHVS, FNYEAQ. Trimming took 0 bases from V and 0 from J, leaving 10 bases between them. Here the CDR3 reads CASSLARTPSTDTQYF. The CDR3 nucleotides are TGTGCCAGCAGCTTAGCGCGGACCCCTAGCACAGATACGCAGTATTTT.

The chain recombines TRBV7-1 with TRBJ2-7; D might be TRBD1 or TRBD2, each matching 6 bases. TRBV7-1 is recorded as an ORF, its role being uncertain. The CDR3 covers 15 residues. V gave up 8 bases and J gave up 3 bases, with 20 bases separating them. This CDR3 reads CASGGRGLPYYEQYF. The CDR3 coding sequence is TGTGCCAGCGGGGGCAGGGGACTCCCCTACTACGAGCAGTACTTC.

A few counts support this clonotype. This chain joins TRBV14 and TRBJ1-5; TRBD1 is a possible D gene (5 bases). Germline-derived CDR1 and CDR2 are SGHDN and FVKESK. The CDR3 is 16 amino acids. V was clipped by 0 bases and J by 0 bases, with 9 bases between them. The CDR3 DNA reads as TGTGCCAGCAGCCAAGACCCAGGGAATAGCAATCAGCCCCAGCATTTT. It translates to CASSQDPGNSNQPQHF.

The sample holds a few counts of this clonotype. The V call is TRBV4-1, the J call TRBJ2-5, with 8 bases aligning to TRBD1. After removal of 2 bases from V and 4 bases from J, the junction contained 6 bases not matched to a gene. Germline V gene data show CDR1 as MGHRA and CDR2 as YSYEKL. The CDR3 is 15 residues long. The CDR3 reads CASSQPGQGGETQYF. DNA of the CDR3: TGCGCCAGCAGCCAACCCGGACAGGGTGGAGAGACCCAGTACTTC.